The 21 T cell receptor beta chains below all came from one sample that was sequenced in a study of Ad26.COV2.S vaccination and SARS-CoV-2 variants. Generated by immunoSEQ multiplex PCR, the TCRdb table keeps only in-frame clones and is missing some. The sample shows hundreds of thousands of clones, around nine tenths of them seen only once. Treatment meaning: around 19 received Ad26.COV2.S at low or high dose, single or two shots; 5 received placebo; per-sample allocation not given. It was on day 63 after the first vaccine or placebo injection that samples were taken. Sequenced material: peripheral blood, taken in a trial of Ad26.COV2.S vaccine versus placebo. These receptors originate from a person aged 18-60 years who received the Ad26.COV2.S COVID-19 vaccine or a placebo.

V gene TRBV14 combines with J gene TRBJ2-7; no firm D call. This CDR3 is 14 amino acids long. V lost 4 bases to trimming and J lost 2 bases, with 12 bases between them. Germline values: CDR1 SGHDN, CDR2 FVKESK. The CDR3 sequence: CASSPRTEAYEQYF. CDR3 coding DNA: TGTGCCAGCAGCCCACGGACGGAAGCCTACGAGCAGTACTTC.

The table lists this clone with a few counts. The rearrangement uses TRBV11-2 and TRBJ1-1; D possibly corresponds to TRBD1 (5 bases). The CDR3 is 14 residues long. Per germline, CDR1 SGHAT and CDR2 FQNNGV. The V end was cut by 6 bases, the J end by 1 base, with 12 bases between. This CDR3 reads CASSHDSQNTEAFF. The CDR3 nucleotides are TGTGCCAGCAGTCACGACAGTCAGAACACTGAAGCTTTCTTT.

The CDR3 sequence is CASSPPQGTSYNEQFF. In DNA form, the CDR3 reads TGTGCCAGCTCACCTCCACAGGGAACCTCCTACAATGAGCAGTTCTTC. The V call is TRBV18, the J call TRBJ2-1, with D possibly matching TRBD1 (6 bases). V gave up 3 bases and J gave up 0 bases, with 12 bases separating them. CDR1 is KGHSH, CDR2 LQKENI, per germline. This CDR3 has 16 amino acids.

The chain couples TRBV19 to TRBJ2-1, with D possibly being TRBD2 (7 bases). This CDR3 has 16 amino acids. Trimming shortened V by 4 bases and J by 8 bases, and 21 bases separated the two germline ends. Germline assignment: CDR1 LNHDA and CDR2 SQIVND (reference sequence). The CDR3 reads CASSTRGGGPDDEQFF. CDR3 DNA: TGTGCCAGTAGTACACGCGGGGGCGGCCCTGACGATGAGCAGTTCTTC.

J is TRBJ1-1 and V is TRBV6-6; TRBD1 might be the D (6 bases). CDR1 is MNHNY and CDR2 is SVGAGI in the germline V gene (reference sequence). There are 17 residues in the CDR3. Trimming shortened V by 5 bases and J by 0 bases, and 19 bases separated the two germline ends. The CDR3, as DNA: TGTGCCAGCAGTCCGCCCGGACAGAGAACCCTGAACACTGAAGCTTTCTTT. Protein sequence: CASSPPGQRTLNTEAFF.

The rearrangement links TRBV5-1 to TRBJ1-6, with 7 bases fitting TRBD1. There are 14 residues in the CDR3. Looked up from germline, CDR1 is SGHRS and CDR2 is YFSETQ. After removal of 7 bases from V and 7 bases from J, the junction contained 8 bases not matched to a gene. The CDR3 protein is CASASDRLNSPLHF. In DNA form, the CDR3 reads TGCGCCAGCGCCTCGGACAGGTTAAATTCACCCCTCCACTTT.

The rearrangement joins TRBV2 to TRBJ2-1; D may correspond to TRBD1 or TRBD2 (6 bases each). Per the germline V gene, CDR1 is SNHLY and CDR2 is FYNNEI. Trimming removed 7 bases at V and 0 bases at J, with 16 bases between. The CDR3 contains 16 residues. The CDR3 region has the DNA TGTGCCAGCACAGAAGGGGGGCAAGGCTCCTACAATGAGCAGTTCTTC. Translating it yields CASTEGGQGSYNEQFF.

This clone turned up a few times. The chain joins TRBV5-4 to TRBJ1-3; D is unresolved. Germline V gene lookup returns CDR1 SGHNT and CDR2 YYREEE (reference sequence). The CDR3 extends over 14 amino acids. V lost 2 bases and J lost 4, with 10 bases in between. This chain's CDR3 is CASSFQEPGNTIYF. CDR3 bases: TGTGCCAGCAGCTTCCAAGAGCCGGGAAACACCATATATTTT. Combining the CDR3 with reference TRBV5-4 and TRBJ1-3 gives the whole variable domain ETGVTQSPTHLIKTRGQQVTLRCSSQSGHNTVSWYQQALGQGPQFIFQYYREEENGRGNFPPRFSGLQFPNYSSELNVNALELDDSALYLCASSFQEPGNTIYFGEGSWLTVV.

The V call is TRBV6-6, the J call TRBJ1-4; D unresolved. The germline gives CDR1 MNHNY, CDR2 SVGAGI (reference sequence). V was cut by 0 bases and J by 4 bases, with 9 bases left in between. The length of the CDR3 is 15 residues. The CDR3 sequence: CASSYSTLNNEKLFF. In DNA form, the CDR3 reads TGTGCCAGCAGTTACTCGACACTCAATAATGAAAAACTGTTTTTT.

This clone appeared a few times. J is TRBJ1-4 and V is TRBV2; D not certain. The ends were cut back, 3 bases at V and 5 bases at J, with 1 base in the middle. CDR3 length: 11 residues. Germline loops: CDR1 SNHLY, CDR2 FYNNEI. In DNA form, the CDR3 reads TGTGCCAGCAGTGAGAATGAAAAACTGTTTTTT. This sequence encodes CASSENEKLFF.

The rearrangement uses TRBV7-3 and TRBJ2-1, with 7 nucleotides matching TRBD2. The CDR3 length is 16 residues. Germline V gene sequence: CDR1 SGHTA, CDR2 FQGTGA. The V segment lost 0 bases and the J segment 7 bases; nucleotides outside the gene matches: 9. CDR3 DNA sequence: TGTGCCAGCAGCTTAACGTTCCAGCGGGGATTAAATGAGCAGTTCTTC. This encodes CASSLTFQRGLNEQFF.

The genes are TRBV3-1 (or the pseudogene TRBV3-2) and TRBJ1-1; maybe TRBD1 (6 bases). Germline CDR1 LGHDT, CDR2 YNNKEL (reference sequence). V lost 7 bases and J 4 bases, leaving 16 bases between the germline ends. The CDR3 has 14 amino acids. Here the CDR3 reads CASTAGGAGTEAFF. The CDR3 DNA sequence: TGTGCCAGCACCGCGGGGGGGGCGGGCACTGAAGCTTTCTTT.

This chain connects TRBV4-2 to TRBJ2-1, with 9 bases fitting TRBD2. The CDR3 contains 16 residues. CDR1 LGHNA and CDR2 YNFKEQ come from the germline V gene. After removal of 3 bases from V and 2 bases from J, the junction contained 5 bases not matched to a gene. The CDR3 DNA sequence: TGTGCCAGCAGCCAGGGTAGCGGGGGAACCTACAATGAGCAGTTCTTC. This gives the protein CASSQGSGGTYNEQFF.

This chain uses TRBV9 with TRBJ2-5; perhaps TRBD1 as D (6 bases). The CDR3 runs 16 residues. Germline V gives CDR1 SGDLS, CDR2 YYNGEE. V lost 3 bases and J 2 bases, leaving 17 bases between the germline ends. For the CDR3, the DNA is TGTGCCAGCAGCGATCACCAGGGGTTTGGACAAGAGACCCAGTACTTC. Protein product: CASSDHQGFGQETQYF.

The chain has TRBV5-4 and TRBJ2-5; D is ambiguous. V lost 0 bases, J lost 1 base, and 10 bases lay in between. CDR1 is SGHNT, CDR2 YYREEE, per germline (reference sequence). CDR3 length: 15 residues. Written as DNA, the CDR3 is TGTGCCAGCAGCTTGGGGGTCGGCGGCCAAGAGACCCAGTACTTC. It translates to CASSLGVGGQETQYF. Combining the CDR3 with reference TRBV5-4 and TRBJ2-5 gives the whole variable domain ETGVTQSPTHLIKTRGQQVTLRCSSQSGHNTVSWYQQALGQGPQFIFQYYREEENGRGNFPPRFSGLQFPNYSSELNVNALELDDSALYLCASSLGVGGQETQYFGPGTRLLVL.

The chain combines TRBV27 with TRBJ2-7, with TRBD2 matching over 7 bases. Losses at the gene ends were 5 bases for V and 3 bases for J; bases not matched to a gene: 10. The CDR3 is made up of 15 amino acids. Germline CDR1 reads MNHEY; CDR2 reads SMNVEV (reference sequence). For the CDR3, the DNA is TGTGCCAGCAGTCCCCAAGCGGGGACTTACTACGAGCAGTACTTC. Translated, it gives CASSPQAGTYYEQYF.

The chain is built from TRBV27 and TRBJ2-5, with 9 bases that match TRBD1. This CDR3 spans 15 amino acids. The germline V gene has CDR1 MNHEY and CDR2 SMNVEV (reference sequence). The J segment lost 3 bases and the V segment lost 6 bases, leaving 8 bases of the junction unmatched. The CDR3 here is CASSPWGQGKETQYF. CDR3 nucleotide sequence: TGTGCCAGCAGCCCCTGGGGACAGGGAAAAGAGACCCAGTACTTC.

CDR3 protein: CASGETQYF. CDR3 DNA sequence: TGTGCCAGCGGAGAGACCCAGTACTTC. This chain connects TRBV5-8 to TRBJ2-5; D remains ambiguous. V lost 7 bases and J 4 bases, leaving 2 bases between the germline ends. The CDR3 sequence is 9 residues long. Germline V lookup: CDR1 SGHTS, CDR2 YDEGEE. Combining the CDR3 with reference TRBV5-8 and TRBJ2-5 gives the whole variable domain EAGVTQSPTHLIKTRGQQATLRCSPISGHTSVYWYQQALGLGLQFLLWYDEGEERNRGNFPPRFSGRQFPNYSSELNVNALELEDSALYLCASGETQYFGPGTRLLVL.

The chain couples TRBV27 to TRBJ1-2; maybe TRBD1 (5 bases). This CDR3 region has 15 residues. Per the germline V gene, CDR1 is MNHEY and CDR2 is SMNVEV (reference sequence). V was shortened by 4 bases and J by 8 bases, with 20 bases between the two germline ends. The CDR3 protein is CASSSRSGLPRGYTF. The CDR3 DNA reads TGTGCCAGCAGTTCGAGATCGGGACTCCCAAGAGGCTACACCTTC.

The rearrangement joins TRBV4-3 to TRBJ1-1; D unclear. The germline V and J ends were trimmed by 2 bases and 1 base, with 5 bases remaining between them. This CDR3 is built from 13 residues. Per germline, CDR1 LGHNA and CDR2 YSLEER. The CDR3 region has the DNA TGCGCCAGCAGCCAACTTCCGAACACTGAAGCTTTCTTT. Amino acids: CASSQLPNTEAFF.

V and J are TRBV11-3 and TRBJ2-1; 8 bases agree with TRBD1. V was clipped by 2 bases and J by 8 bases; unmatched bases: 5. The CDR3 totals 14 residues. Germline-derived CDR1 and CDR2 are SGHNT and YENEEA. CDR3 sequence: CASSLQGAEDEQFF. CDR3 bases: TGTGCCAGCAGCTTACAGGGGGCCGAGGATGAGCAGTTCTTC.